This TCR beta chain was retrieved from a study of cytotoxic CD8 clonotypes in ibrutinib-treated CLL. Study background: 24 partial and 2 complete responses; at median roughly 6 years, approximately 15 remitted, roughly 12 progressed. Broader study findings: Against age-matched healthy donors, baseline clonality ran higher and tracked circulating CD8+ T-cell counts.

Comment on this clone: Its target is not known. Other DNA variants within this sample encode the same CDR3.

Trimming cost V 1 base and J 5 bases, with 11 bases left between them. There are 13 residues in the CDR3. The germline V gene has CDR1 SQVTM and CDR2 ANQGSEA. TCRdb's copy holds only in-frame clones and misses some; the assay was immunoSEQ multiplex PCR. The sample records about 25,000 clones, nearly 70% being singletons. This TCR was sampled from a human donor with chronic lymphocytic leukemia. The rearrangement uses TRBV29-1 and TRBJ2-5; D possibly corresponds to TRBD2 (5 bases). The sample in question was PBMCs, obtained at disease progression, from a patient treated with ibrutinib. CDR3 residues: CSVEGGPGETQYF. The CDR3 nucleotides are TGCAGCGTTGAAGGGGGTCCGGGGGAGACCCAGTACTTC.